This T cell receptor beta chain originates from a study of identical twins. A word on this clonotype: Its antigen is currently unknown.

Via MiXCR, TCRdb re-called the 5' RACE reads, giving one row per CDR3 protein. This table holds around 670,000 distinct CDR3 sequences, 5.5% to 6.5% found once. Findings of the study overall: Clonotypes of the beta chain that were abundant in cord blood carried fewer insertions (memory repertoires showed none).

The V gene end was trimmed by 4 bases and the J gene end by 4 bases; junction bases not matched to a gene: 0. Per the germline V gene, CDR1 is DFQATT and CDR2 is SNEGSKA (reference sequence). This CDR3 contains 11 residues. V gene TRBV20-1 combines with J gene TRBJ2-5, with TRBD2 matching 7 bases. This sequence was found in a man between 18 and 29 years old in good health. The specimen sequenced was naive T cells sorted from blood. CDR3 sequence reads: CSAIAGETQYF. The CDR3 nucleotides are TGCAGTGCTATAGCGGGAGAGACCCAGTACTTC.